The present TCR beta chain was sequenced within a study of identical twins. With template switching, a universal primer site was added, and the cDNA carried unique molecular identifiers. TCRdb recomputed calls from the 5' RACE reads with MiXCR, one row per CDR3 protein. The sample records some 790,000 distinct CDR3 sequences, 18% being singletons. The ends were cut back, 4 bases at V and 5 bases at J, with 17 bases in the middle. In germline, CDR1 is GTSNPN, CDR2 SVGIG (reference sequence). CDR3 length: 14 residues. This clonotype was seen only a few times. These records were also assigned to another study, of T cells expressing NK-cell markers. That paper adds: Each TCR beta repertoire originated in sorted T cells that were CD3+CD56+NKG2C+, CD3+CD56+NKG2C- or CD3+CD56-NKG2C+. In a handful of donors, dominant clonotypes made up about 28.3-65% of CD3+CD56-NKG2C+ cells. Whether expanded NKG2C-expressing T cell clones recognize HCMV is unknown.

The sequenced sample was PBMCs. The sequence was collected from a woman under 30 in good health. This sequence joins TRBV30 and TRBJ1-2; the D gene is possibly TRBD1 (5 bases). CDR3 protein: CAWIPSGTQYGYTF. The CDR3 region has the DNA TGTGCCTGGATACCCTCAGGGACGCAGTATGGCTACACCTTC.